This section outlines one TCR beta chain sequence together with its context. The antigen this receptor binds is unknown. No qualities accompany the bases; no much larger clone lies one base away. The data stem from a study of shared clonotypes between healthy human individuals (dated by TCRdb to 2018 to 2021). Regarding the study in general: Three men and a couple of women, aged 18 to 49 years, made up the cohort. Per donor, three plates each were used for CD4 naive and CD4 memory, two for CD8 naive, and one for CD8 memory. Blood TCR repertoires of about five healthy adults were deeply sequenced to estimate repertoire size and the extent of clonotype sharing between individuals. Libraries were prepared and TCR repertoires were sequenced by different laboratories using diverse techniques, in order to increase sequencing depth and limit assay-specific biases. Per donor, leukapheresis produced somewhere between about 0.85 and 8.9 billion PBMCs.

Donors were healthy HIV-negative adults with no recently reported acute infections or vaccinations. All donors were Caucasian adults living in Nashville, Tennessee, USA. CD4+ T cells were enriched by magnetic negative selection, after which naive cells were positively selected on CD45RA and the negative fraction was taken as the memory subset. Blood was collected by leukapheresis, and PBMCs were isolated by Ficoll-Histopaque density gradient centrifugation and then cryopreserved in liquid nitrogen vapor phase. Purity and quantity of every magnetically sorted T cell population were checked by analytical flow cytometry. From each sorted fraction, genomic DNA was isolated and quantified by UV absorbance on a Nanodrop 2000c. Using the deep immunoSEQ assay, TCR CDR3 regions were amplified from genomic DNA by multiplex PCR. For each cell subset, the extracted genomic DNA was distributed evenly across all wells of several immunoSEQ 96-well plates, and each plate served as one replicate. For sorted subsets, around 0.2 ug genomic DNA, equal to tens of thousands of T cell genomes, was loaded into each replicate PCR. The purified libraries were quantified using a Qubit 3.0 fluorometer, sized with a Bioanalyzer 2100, and then quantified again using the KAPA Library Quantification kit. Every immunoSEQ 96-well plate was sequenced on a separate single-read 150-cycle Illumina NextSeq 550 flow cell. The study's processing was this. The immunoSEQ output contained only junctional sequences without quality scores, so filtering could not match that applied to full-length reads. Sequences were annotated with PyIR, a Python wrapper for IgBLAST v1.9, and V/J genes and CDR3 were assigned using IMGT germline references. Any read was removed if the V/J assignment was weak (E-value above 1e-6), the CDR3 was missing, or the read contained stop codons, out-of-frame junctions, or ambiguous translated residues. A V3J clonotype was defined by an identical inferred V gene, J gene, and CDR3 amino acid sequence. To compute the percentage overlap between repertoires, the number of shared unique clonotypes was divided by the size of the smaller repertoire. Richness of each repertoire was evaluated using RTK rarefaction, the Chao1 estimator, and Recon v2.1 estimates of unobserved clonotypes. Generation probabilities for all TCRbeta clonotypes obtained by the gDNA method from a few donors were computed using OLGA. Sourced from immuneACCESS, this table was stored by TCRdb with only in-frame sequences that have V and J called. A share of the clones is absent; for the studies checked, an unresolved V gene accounts for under half, and the remainder has no known explanation. V and J calls and clone size are copied from that table; D and trimming were computed from the DNA. This sample comprises hundreds of thousands of clones, roughly 78% of them detected only once. About 1.8% of the sample comes from the top ten.

Counted from cysteine to phenylalanine, this CDR3 has 14 amino acids. The kept DNA is CDR3 alone, 42 bases in frame from the first base. The germline V gene supplies CDR1 SGHAT and CDR2 FQNNGV. V loses 6 bases of germline sequence and J loses 4 bases, and the interval between the two ends is 16 bases. On the study overall, not on this receptor specifically: Rarefaction of sorted-subset datasets indicated incomplete sequencing despite the large sequencing depth. Across four donors, roughly 5.4% of naive CD4, roughly 3.5% of naive CD8, under 2.5% of memory CD4, and about 0.4% of memory CD8 clonotypes were shared. Because the study included a small number of donors, the genetic and exposure-history diversity represented was limited. Clonotypes shared by all four sorted-subset donors showed higher generation probabilities than non-shared clonotypes. Based on pairwise subsampling, the degree of clonotype sharing among donors was expected to be affected by sequencing depth. Naive subsets generally had larger estimated clonotype richness than memory subsets. Sampling was restricted to blood, and TCR repertoires in tissues likely differ from the TCR repertoires found in blood.

The sequence derives from a woman aged 25 to 39 in good health. The V gene is TRBV11-2 and the J gene is TRBJ2-7; the best D guess is TRBD1, with 6 bases matching. The sequenced material came from memory CD4+ T cells sorted from blood. Per the publication, the cell subset or site label means: CD45RA-negative fraction. The base sequence is TGTGCCAGCAGGCTAACAGGGCGCCCGTACGAGCAGTACTTC. Its amino acids are CASRLTGRPYEQYF.